This is a list of T cell receptor beta chains from one sample in a study of technical replicates of blood from a few donors. Generated by immunoSEQ multiplex PCR, the TCRdb table keeps only in-frame clones and is missing some. The sample records 60,000 to 75,000 clones, approximately 87% being singletons. Sequencing used PBMCs. The receptors originated from a human donor in good health. Some clones in this sample may be carry-over from other donors' samples. The CDR3 runs from the conserved cysteine through the conserved F or W. Each record gives: V gene, J gene, D gene, clone size, CDR3 protein, CDR3 DNA. A D gene is named only where the DNA matches it firmly. Some rows mark clone size as missing; the rest say once, few, many or name a class of expanded clone.

V gene: TRBV18
J gene: TRBJ1-1
D gene: TRBD1
clone size: .
CDR3 protein: CASSQLDRGTEAFF
CDR3 DNA: TGTGCCAGCTCCCAACTGGACAGGGGAACTGAAGCTTTCTTT

V gene: TRBV10-1
J gene: TRBJ2-7
D gene: .
clone size: .
CDR3 protein: CARVVHRVGRELSYEQYF
CDR3 DNA: TGCGCCAGGGTGGTTCACAGGGTAGGGCGGGAGCTCTCCTACGAGCAGTACTTC

V gene: TRBV13
J gene: TRBJ2-3
D gene: TRBD1
clone size: few
CDR3 protein: CATGGATDTQYF
CDR3 DNA: TGTGCTACAGGGGGCGCAACAGATACGCAGTATTTT

V gene: TRBV7-9
J gene: TRBJ2-7
D gene: .
clone size: .
CDR3 protein: CASSSQRLDRDLHEQYF
CDR3 DNA: TGTGCCAGCAGCTCACAGAGACTAGACAGGGATTTACACGAGCAGTACTTC

V gene: TRBV5-1
J gene: TRBJ2-3
D gene: TRBD2
clone size: .
CDR3 protein: CASSFNPKGLAGGTDTQYF
CDR3 DNA: TGCGCCAGCAGCTTTAATCCTAAGGGACTAGCGGGGGGCACAGATACGCAGTATTTT

V gene: TRBV11-2
J gene: TRBJ1-5
D gene: .
clone size: .
CDR3 protein: CASRPSGQKPNSNQPQHF
CDR3 DNA: TGTGCCAGCAGACCATCGGGACAAAAGCCTAACAGCAATCAGCCCCAGCATTTT

V gene: TRBV7-3
J gene: TRBJ2-7
D gene: TRBD2
clone size: .
CDR3 protein: CASSLILAGRGLYEQYF
CDR3 DNA: TGTGCCAGCAGCTTAATACTAGCGGGAAGGGGGCTCTACGAGCAGTACTTC

V gene: TRBV11-3
J gene: TRBJ1-1
D gene: .
clone size: once
CDR3 protein: CASSLVGASEAFF
CDR3 DNA: TGTGCCAGCAGCTTAGTTGGGGCTTCTGAAGCTTTCTTT

V gene: TRBV9
J gene: TRBJ2-1
D gene: .
clone size: .
CDR3 protein: CASSVALASNQQFF
CDR3 DNA: TGTGCCAGCAGCGTAGCTCTAGCATCCAATCAGCAGTTCTTC

V gene: TRBV5-1
J gene: TRBJ2-1
D gene: .
clone size: .
CDR3 protein: CASSFSGAYNEQFF
CDR3 DNA: TGCGCCAGCAGCTTCAGCGGAGCCTACAATGAGCAGTTCTTC

V gene: TRBV2
J gene: TRBJ2-5
D gene: TRBD2
clone size: .
CDR3 protein: CASSSSGGYQETQYF
CDR3 DNA: TGTGCCAGCAGTTCTAGCGGGGGGTATCAAGAGACCCAGTACTTC

V gene: TRBV14
J gene: TRBJ1-6
D gene: .
clone size: .
CDR3 protein: CASSQSGISPLHF
CDR3 DNA: TGTGCCAGCAGCCAATCAGGGATTTCACCCCTCCACTTT

V gene: TRBV5-1
J gene: TRBJ2-5
D gene: .
clone size: .
CDR3 protein: CASSPLGRETQYF
CDR3 DNA: TGCGCCAGCAGCCCACTAGGTAGAGAGACCCAGTACTTC

V gene: TRBV4-3
J gene: TRBJ2-1
D gene: .
clone size: .
CDR3 protein: CASSQTLALNEQFF
CDR3 DNA: TGCGCCAGCAGCCAAACCCTAGCACTCAATGAGCAGTTCTTC

V gene: TRBV5-6
J gene: TRBJ1-2
D gene: .
clone size: .
CDR3 protein: CASSLGAVRGANYGYTF
CDR3 DNA: TGTGCCAGCAGCTTGGGAGCGGTGCGGGGCGCTAACTATGGCTACACCTTC

V gene: TRBV6-5
J gene: TRBJ2-5
D gene: .
clone size: .
CDR3 protein: CASRRGAETQYF
CDR3 DNA: TGTGCCAGCAGACGGGGGGCAGAGACCCAGTACTTC

V gene: TRBV30
J gene: TRBJ2-2
D gene: TRBD2
clone size: once
CDR3 protein: CASGSFTGELFF
CDR3 DNA: TGTGCCAGCGGGAGTTTCACCGGGGAGCTGTTTTTT

V gene: TRBV4-3
J gene: TRBJ1-1
D gene: TRBD1
clone size: few
CDR3 protein: CASSQAQGASNTEAFF
CDR3 DNA: TGCGCCAGCAGCCAAGCACAGGGGGCCTCTAACACTGAAGCTTTCTTT

V gene: TRBV4-1
J gene: TRBJ2-2
D gene: .
clone size: .
CDR3 protein: CASSQALGAANTGELFF
CDR3 DNA: TGCGCCAGCAGCCAAGCTTTGGGGGCCGCGAACACCGGGGAGCTGTTTTTT

V gene: TRBV9
J gene: TRBJ2-1
D gene: TRBD2
clone size: .
CDR3 protein: CASSPSGRAWSDNEQFF
CDR3 DNA: TGTGCCAGCAGCCCGAGCGGGAGGGCCTGGTCTGACAATGAGCAGTTCTTC

V gene: TRBV5-1
J gene: TRBJ2-2
D gene: TRBD1
clone size: .
CDR3 protein: CASSLAPRDRAAGELFF
CDR3 DNA: TGCGCCAGCAGCTTGGCCCCCCGGGACAGGGCTGCCGGGGAGCTGTTTTTT

V gene: TRBV10-3
J gene: TRBJ2-2
D gene: TRBD1
clone size: .
CDR3 protein: CAISEVVGTGATGELFF
CDR3 DNA: TGTGCCATCAGTGAGGTAGTTGGGACAGGAGCCACCGGGGAGCTGTTTTTT

V gene: TRBV2
J gene: TRBJ2-7
D gene: TRBD2
clone size: .
CDR3 protein: CASSDIASGLSYEQYF
CDR3 DNA: TGTGCCAGCAGTGATATTGCTAGCGGGCTCTCCTACGAGCAGTACTTC

V gene: TRBV6-6
J gene: TRBJ1-1
D gene: TRBD1
clone size: .
CDR3 protein: CASSSAQGGTVRAFF
CDR3 DNA: TGTGCCAGCAGTTCTGCACAGGGGGGTACGGTTCGGGCTTTCTTT

V gene: TRBV5-4
J gene: TRBJ1-2
D gene: TRBD1
clone size: .
CDR3 protein: CASSPPTGFRGQWGYTF
CDR3 DNA: TGTGCCAGCAGCCCTCCGACAGGGTTTAGGGGGCAATGGGGCTACACCTTC

V gene: TRBV4-1
J gene: TRBJ2-7
D gene: .
clone size: .
CDR3 protein: CASSQDPGTDYEQYF
CDR3 DNA: TGCGCCAGCAGCCAAGATCCCGGTACTGACTACGAGCAGTACTTC

V gene: TRBV5-1
J gene: TRBJ2-1
D gene: .
clone size: .
CDR3 protein: CASSFLQGRRDEQFF
CDR3 DNA: TGCGCCAGCAGCTTCCTACAGGGAAGAAGGGATGAGCAGTTCTTC